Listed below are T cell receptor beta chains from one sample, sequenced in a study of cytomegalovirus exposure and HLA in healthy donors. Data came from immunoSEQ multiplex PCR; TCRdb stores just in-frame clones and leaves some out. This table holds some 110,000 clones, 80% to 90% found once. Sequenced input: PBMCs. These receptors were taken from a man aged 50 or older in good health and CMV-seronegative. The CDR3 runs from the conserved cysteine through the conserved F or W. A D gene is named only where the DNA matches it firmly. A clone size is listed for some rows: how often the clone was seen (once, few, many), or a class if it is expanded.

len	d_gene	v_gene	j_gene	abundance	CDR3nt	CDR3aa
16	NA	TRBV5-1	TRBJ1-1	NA	TGCGCCAGCAGCTTGGGATGGCGGAGGGCTAACACTGAAGCTTTCTTT	CASSLGWRRANTEAFF
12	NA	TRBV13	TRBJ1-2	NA	TGTGCCAGCAGCTTAGCCCGAGGAGGCTACACCTTC	CASSLARGGYTF
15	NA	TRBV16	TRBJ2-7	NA	TGTGCCAGCAGCCATTTGGACAGTAGCTCCTACGAGCAGTACTTC	CASSHLDSSSYEQYF
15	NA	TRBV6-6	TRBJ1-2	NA	TGTGCCAGCAGTAGAGCCGGGAGTGATAACTATGGCTACACCTTC	CASSRAGSDNYGYTF
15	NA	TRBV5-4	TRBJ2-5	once	TGTGCCAGCAGCTTGTGGGCGGCGGGACAAGAGACCCAGTACTTC	CASSLWAAGQETQYF
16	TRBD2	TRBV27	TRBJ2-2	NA	TGTGCCACCAACCAAGGACTAGCGGGCAACACCGGGGAGCTGTTTTTT	CATNQGLAGNTGELFF
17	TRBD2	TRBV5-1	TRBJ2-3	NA	TGCGCCAGCAGCTTGGGTCTTAGCGGGGGGCCCTCGGATACGCAGTATTTT	CASSLGLSGGPSDTQYF
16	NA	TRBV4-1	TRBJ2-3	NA	TGCGCCAGCAGCCCACGGGCGGGGGCCCCGGAGGTTACGCAGTATTTT	CASSPRAGAPEVTQYF
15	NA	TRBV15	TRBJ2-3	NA	TGTGCCACCAGCAGAGAGTCGGGGAGGACAGATACGCAGTATTTT	CATSRESGRTDTQYF
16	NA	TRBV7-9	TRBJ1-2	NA	TGTGCCAGCAGCTCCCCGGTGGACAGACCTAACTATGGCTACACCTTC	CASSSPVDRPNYGYTF
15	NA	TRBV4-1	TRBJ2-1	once	TGCGCCAGCAGCCAATCAGGGCCTTCCTACAATGAGCAGTTCTTC	CASSQSGPSYNEQFF
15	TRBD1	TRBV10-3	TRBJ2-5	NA	TGTGCCATCAGTGACCGGGACAGGGGGGGAGAGACCCAGTACTTC	CAISDRDRGGETQYF
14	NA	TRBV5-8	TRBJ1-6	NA	TGTGCCAGCAGCCCCCGACAGTATAATTCACCCCTCCACTTT	CASSPRQYNSPLHF
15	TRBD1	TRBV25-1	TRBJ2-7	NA	TGTGCCAGCAGTGTCTCCGGGACAGTGGGCGACGAGCAGTACTTC	CASSVSGTVGDEQYF
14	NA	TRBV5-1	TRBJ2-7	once	TGCGCCAGCAGCTTGGACGGGGGGCCCTACGAGCAGTACTTC	CASSLDGGPYEQYF
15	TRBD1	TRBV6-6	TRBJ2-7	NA	TGTGCCAGCAGTTACTCGTCGACAGGGGTAGGGGAGCAGTACTTC	CASSYSSTGVGEQYF
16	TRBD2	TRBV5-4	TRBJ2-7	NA	TGTGCCAGCAGCTCGCGGACTAGCGGGGGCCACTACGAGCAGTACTTC	CASSSRTSGGHYEQYF
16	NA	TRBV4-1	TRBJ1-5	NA	TGCGCCAGCCAGCCGAAACGGGGGGGGCTCTATCAGCCCCAGCATTTT	CASQPKRGGLYQPQHF
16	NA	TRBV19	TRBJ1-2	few	TGTGCCAGTAGTATTGGGCCACCCTATCCTAACTATGGCTACACCTTC	CASSIGPPYPNYGYTF
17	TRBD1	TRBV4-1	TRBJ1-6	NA	TGCGCCAGCAGCCAGGTTCCCGGGACAGGGGGTAATTCACCCCTCCACTTT	CASSQVPGTGGNSPLHF
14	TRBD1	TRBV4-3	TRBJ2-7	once	TGCGCCAGCAGCCGGAGTCCGGGACAGTTAGGGCAGTACTTC	CASSRSPGQLGQYF
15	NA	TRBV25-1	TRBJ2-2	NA	TGTGCCAGCAGTGAAGGGGGGTTTGACACCGGGGAGCTGTTTTTT	CASSEGGFDTGELFF
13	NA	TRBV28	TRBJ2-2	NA	TGTGCCAGCAGTTCTCCGAACACCGGGGAGCTGTTTTTT	CASSSPNTGELFF
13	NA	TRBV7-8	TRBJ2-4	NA	TGTGCCAGCGGCCCCCAGGGGTCGAACATTCAGTACTTC	CASGPQGSNIQYF
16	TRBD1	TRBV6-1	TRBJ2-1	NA	TGTGCCAGCAGTGGACCGGGGACAGGGGGCCGCAATGAGCAGTTCTTC	CASSGPGTGGRNEQFF
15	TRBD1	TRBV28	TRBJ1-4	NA	TGTGCCAGCAGTTTGTTGGGGACAGGCACTGAAAAACTGTTTTTT	CASSLLGTGTEKLFF
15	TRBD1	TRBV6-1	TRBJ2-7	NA	TGTGCCAGCGGATCAGGACAGGGGCGCACCTACGAGCAGTACTTC	CASGSGQGRTYEQYF
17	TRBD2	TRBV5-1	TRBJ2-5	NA	TGCGCCAGCAGCTTGGCCAGACTAGCGGGGGGCCAAGAGACCCAGTACTTC	CASSLARLAGGQETQYF
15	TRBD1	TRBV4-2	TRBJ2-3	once	TGTGCCAGCAGCCCGACAGGGGGCGTCACAGATACGCAGTATTTT	CASSPTGGVTDTQYF
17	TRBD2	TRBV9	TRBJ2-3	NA	TGTGCCAGCAGCGAGAGGGGCGGGGGGAGAGGCACAGATACGCAGTATTTT	CASSERGGGRGTDTQYF
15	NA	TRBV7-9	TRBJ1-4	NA	TGTGCCAGCAGCTTAGATGGAGGGATCCGTGAAAAACTGTTTTTT	CASSLDGGIREKLFF
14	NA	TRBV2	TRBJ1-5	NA	TGTGCCAGCGCCCCTGACAGTTACGGTCAGCCCCAGCATTTT	CASAPDSYGQPQHF
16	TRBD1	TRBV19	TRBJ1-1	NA	TGTGCCAGTAGTGACCATAAAGGGACAGGGTGGACTGAAGCTTTCTTT	CASSDHKGTGWTEAFF
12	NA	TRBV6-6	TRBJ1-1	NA	TGTGCCAGCAGTTCCAGCAGGGGTGAAGCTTTCTTT	CASSSSRGEAFF
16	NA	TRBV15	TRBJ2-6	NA	TGTGCCACCAGCAGAGATTTCGTCTCTGGGGCCAACGTCCTGACTTTC	CATSRDFVSGANVLTF
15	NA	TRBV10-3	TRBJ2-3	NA	TGTGCCATCAGCACGACTAGTTTTTTCACAGATACGCAGTATTTT	CAISTTSFFTDTQYF
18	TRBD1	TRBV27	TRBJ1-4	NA	TGTGCCAGCAGTCACTTCCCCGGGACAGGGGGCTTGAATGAAAAACTGTTTTTT	CASSHFPGTGGLNEKLFF
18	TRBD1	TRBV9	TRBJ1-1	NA	TGTGCCAGCTCTCGTAGGGAGGGACAGGGTGTCGGGAACACTGAAGCTTTCTTT	CASSRREGQGVGNTEAFF
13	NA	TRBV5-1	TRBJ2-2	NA	TGCGCCAGCAGCTTAGGGAGTAACGGGGAGCTGTTTTTT	CASSLGSNGELFF
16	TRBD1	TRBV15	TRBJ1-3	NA	TGTGCCACCAGCAGAGTGCGGACAGGGGTAGGAAACACCATATATTTT	CATSRVRTGVGNTIYF
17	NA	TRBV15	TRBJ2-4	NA	TGTGCCACCAGCAGAGGCCCGATTGGCGGAGTTAAAAACATTCAGTACTTC	CATSRGPIGGVKNIQYF
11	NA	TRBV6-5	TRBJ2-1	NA	TGTGCCAGCAGTTCTCTCCGGGAGCAGTTCTTC	CASSSLREQFF
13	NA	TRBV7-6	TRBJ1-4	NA	TGTGCCAGCAGCTTAGAGGGGGAGGGAAAACTGTTTTTT	CASSLEGEGKLFF
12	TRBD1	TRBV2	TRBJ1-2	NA	TGTGCCAGCAGGGGACAGGGCTATGGCTACACCTTC	CASRGQGYGYTF
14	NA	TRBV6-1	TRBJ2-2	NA	TGTGCCAGCAGGCCATACATGAACACCGGGGAGCTGTTTTTT	CASRPYMNTGELFF